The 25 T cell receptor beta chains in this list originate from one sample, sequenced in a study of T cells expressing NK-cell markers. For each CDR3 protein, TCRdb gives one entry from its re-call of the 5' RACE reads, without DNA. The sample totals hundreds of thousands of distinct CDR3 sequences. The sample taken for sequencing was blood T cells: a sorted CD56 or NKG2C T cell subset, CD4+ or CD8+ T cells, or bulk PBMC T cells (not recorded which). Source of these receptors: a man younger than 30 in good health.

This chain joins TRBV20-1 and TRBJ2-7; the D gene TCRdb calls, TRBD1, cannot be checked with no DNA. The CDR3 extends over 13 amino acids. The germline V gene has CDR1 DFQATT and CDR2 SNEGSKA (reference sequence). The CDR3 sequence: CSTRQGINYEQYF.

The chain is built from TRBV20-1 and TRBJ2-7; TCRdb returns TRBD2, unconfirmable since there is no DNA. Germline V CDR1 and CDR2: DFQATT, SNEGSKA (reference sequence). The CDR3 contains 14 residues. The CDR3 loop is CSAGGPAGGYEQYF.

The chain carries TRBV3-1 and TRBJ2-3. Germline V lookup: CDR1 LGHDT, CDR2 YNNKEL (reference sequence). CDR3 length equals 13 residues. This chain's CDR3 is CASSQDSTDTQYF.

The CDR3 reads CASSQLGGSQETQYF. The chain employs TRBV27 and TRBJ2-5. This CDR3 region has 15 residues. Germline V gene data show CDR1 as MNHEY and CDR2 as SMNVEV (reference sequence).

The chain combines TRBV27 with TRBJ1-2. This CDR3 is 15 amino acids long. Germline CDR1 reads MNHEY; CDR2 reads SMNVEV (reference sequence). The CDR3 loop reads CASSLLGEGNYGYTF.

This chain's CDR3 is CASSSGQRTLAKNIQYF. The rearrangement links TRBV12-3 or TRBV12-4 to TRBJ2-4; as DNA is missing, the TRBD1 call by TCRdb cannot be tested. The CDR3 contains 17 residues.

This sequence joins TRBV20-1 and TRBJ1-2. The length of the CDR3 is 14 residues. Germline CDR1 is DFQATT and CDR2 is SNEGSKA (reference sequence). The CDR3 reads CSAASGALAYGYTF.

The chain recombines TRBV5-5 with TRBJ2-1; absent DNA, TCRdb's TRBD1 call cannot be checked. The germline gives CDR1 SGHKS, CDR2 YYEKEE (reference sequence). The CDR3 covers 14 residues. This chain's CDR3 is CASSDQTAYNEQFF. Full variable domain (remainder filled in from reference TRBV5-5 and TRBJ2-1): DAGVTQSPTHLIKTRGQQVTLRCSPISGHKSVSWYQQVLGQGPQFIFQYYEKEERGRGNFPDRFSARQFPNYSSELNVNALLLGDSALYLCASSDQTAYNEQFFGPGTRLTVL.

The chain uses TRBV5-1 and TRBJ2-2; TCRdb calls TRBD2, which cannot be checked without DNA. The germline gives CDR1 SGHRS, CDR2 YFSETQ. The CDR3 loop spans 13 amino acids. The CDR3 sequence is CASSHERFGELFF.

This CDR3 is CASSQTSGRPHYNEQFF. This chain links TRBV6-1 with TRBJ2-1; the TRBD2 assignment by TCRdb is unverifiable without DNA. The CDR3 length is 17 residues. Germline V gene data show CDR1 as MNHNS and CDR2 as SASEGT.

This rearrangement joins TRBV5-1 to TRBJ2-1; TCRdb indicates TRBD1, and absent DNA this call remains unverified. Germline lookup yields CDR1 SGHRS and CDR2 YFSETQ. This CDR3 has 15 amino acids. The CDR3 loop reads CASSLRDRSYNEQFF.

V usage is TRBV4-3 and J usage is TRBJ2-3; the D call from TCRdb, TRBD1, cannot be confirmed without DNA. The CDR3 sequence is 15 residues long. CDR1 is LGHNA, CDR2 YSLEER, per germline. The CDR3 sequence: CASSQDPGAPNTQYF.

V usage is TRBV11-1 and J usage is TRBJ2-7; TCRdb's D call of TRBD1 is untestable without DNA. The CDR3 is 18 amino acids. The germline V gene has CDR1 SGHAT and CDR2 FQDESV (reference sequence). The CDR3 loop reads CASSSTVPIRDRVEEQYF.

CDR3 region: CASSENPNMNTEAFF. This chain uses TRBV2 with TRBJ1-1. This CDR3 comprises 15 residues. The V gene's germline CDR1 is SNHLY and CDR2 FYNNEI.

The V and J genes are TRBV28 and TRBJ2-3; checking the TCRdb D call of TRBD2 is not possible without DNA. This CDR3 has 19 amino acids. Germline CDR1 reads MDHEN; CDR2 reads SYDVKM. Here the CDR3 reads CASSSQWPREASGTDTQYF. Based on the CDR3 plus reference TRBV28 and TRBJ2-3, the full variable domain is DVKVTQSSRYLVKRTGEKVFLECVQDMDHENMFWYRQDPGLGLRLIYFSYDVKMKEKGDIPEGYSVSREKKERFSLILESASTNQTSMYLCASSSQWPREASGTDTQYFGPGTRLTVL.

CDR3 sequence: CATSSTPSKWANTQYF. The V call is TRBV15, the J call TRBJ2-3; TCRdb outputs TRBD1, but without DNA this stays unchecked. CDR3 size: 16 residues. CDR1 is LNHNV and CDR2 is YYDKDF in the germline V gene (reference sequence). The entire variable domain, with the rest obtained from reference TRBV15 and TRBJ2-3, is as follows: DAMVIQNPRYQVTQFGKPVTLSCSQTLNHNVMYWYQQKSSQAPKLLFHYYDKDFNNEADTPDNFQSRRPNTSFCFLDIRSPGLGDTAMYLCATSSTPSKWANTQYFGPGTRLTVL.

CDR3: CASSQTGTVGTFTPEAFF. V and J are TRBV4-2 and TRBJ1-1; there is no DNA to check the TCRdb D call of TRBD1. This CDR3 contains 18 residues. The germline CDR1 and CDR2 sequences are LGHNA and YNFKEQ.

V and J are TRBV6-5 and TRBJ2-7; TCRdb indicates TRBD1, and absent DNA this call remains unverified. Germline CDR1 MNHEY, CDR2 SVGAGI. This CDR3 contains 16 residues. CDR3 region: CASSPGGTGSIYEQYF.

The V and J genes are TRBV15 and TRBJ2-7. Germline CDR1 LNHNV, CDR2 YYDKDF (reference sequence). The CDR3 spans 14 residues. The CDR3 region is CATSRDRSGNEQYF.

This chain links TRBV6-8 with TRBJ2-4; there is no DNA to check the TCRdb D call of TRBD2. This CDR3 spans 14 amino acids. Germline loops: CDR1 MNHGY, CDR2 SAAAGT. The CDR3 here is CASRLSPLEDIQYF.

The CDR3 loop is CAISESGGLSETQYF. This sequence joins TRBV10-3 and TRBJ2-5; there is no DNA to check the TCRdb D call of TRBD2. CDR1 is ENHRY and CDR2 is SYGVKD in the germline V gene. The CDR3 covers 15 residues.

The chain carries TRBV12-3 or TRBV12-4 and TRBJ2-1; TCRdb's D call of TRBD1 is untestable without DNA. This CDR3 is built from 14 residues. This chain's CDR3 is CASNDRGAYNEQFF.

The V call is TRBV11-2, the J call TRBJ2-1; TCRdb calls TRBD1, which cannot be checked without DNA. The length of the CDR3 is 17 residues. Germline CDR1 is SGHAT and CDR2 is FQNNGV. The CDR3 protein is CASSTLSALPRGNEQFF.

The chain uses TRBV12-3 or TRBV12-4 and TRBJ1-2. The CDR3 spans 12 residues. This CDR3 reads CASSSGIGGYTF.

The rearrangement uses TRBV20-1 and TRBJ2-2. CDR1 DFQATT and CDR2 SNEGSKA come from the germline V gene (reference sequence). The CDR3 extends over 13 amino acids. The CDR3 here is CSALVWNTGELFF.